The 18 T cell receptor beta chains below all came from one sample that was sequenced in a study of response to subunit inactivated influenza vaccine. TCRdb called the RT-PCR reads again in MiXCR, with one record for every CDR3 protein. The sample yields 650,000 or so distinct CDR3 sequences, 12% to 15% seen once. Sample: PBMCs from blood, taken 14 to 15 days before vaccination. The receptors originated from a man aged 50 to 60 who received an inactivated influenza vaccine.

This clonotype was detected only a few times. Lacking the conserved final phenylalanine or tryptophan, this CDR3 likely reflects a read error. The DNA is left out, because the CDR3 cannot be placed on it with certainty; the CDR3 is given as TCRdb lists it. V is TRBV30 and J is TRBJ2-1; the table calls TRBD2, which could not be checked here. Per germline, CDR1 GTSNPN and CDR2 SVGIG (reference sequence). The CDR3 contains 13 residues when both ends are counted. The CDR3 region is CAWATQGAGGPRV.

CDR3 sequence (DNA): TGTGCCAGCAGCCAAGACAGGACCCAAGAGACCCAGTACTTC. It translates to CASSQDRTQETQYF. The V gene is TRBV7-9, the J gene TRBJ2-5; possible D gene TRBD1, 6 bases. The length of the CDR3 is 14 residues. Between the trimmed V and J ends, which lost 5 bases and 1 base, there was a span of 11 bases. Germline CDR1 reads SEHNR; CDR2 reads FQNEAQ (reference sequence).

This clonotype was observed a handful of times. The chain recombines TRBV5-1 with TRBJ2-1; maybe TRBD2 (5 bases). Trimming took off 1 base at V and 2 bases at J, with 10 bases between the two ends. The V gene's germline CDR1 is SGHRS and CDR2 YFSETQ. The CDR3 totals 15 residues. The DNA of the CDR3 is TGCGCCAGCAGCTTGAGCGGTAAAACCTACAATGAGCAGTTCTTC. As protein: CASSLSGKTYNEQFF.

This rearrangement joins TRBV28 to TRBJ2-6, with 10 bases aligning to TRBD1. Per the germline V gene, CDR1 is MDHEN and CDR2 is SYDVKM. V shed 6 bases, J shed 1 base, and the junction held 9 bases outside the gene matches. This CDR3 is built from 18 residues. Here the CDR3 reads CASSLARQGASGANVLTF. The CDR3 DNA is TGTGCCAGCAGCCTAGCAAGACAGGGGGCTTCTGGGGCCAACGTCCTGACTTTC.

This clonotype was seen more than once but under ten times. For the CDR3, the DNA is TGTGCCAGCAGCCAAGATAGGGCAGGACTGAACACTGAAGCTTTCTTT. Translation: CASSQDRAGLNTEAFF. J is TRBJ1-1 and V is TRBV4-2; D not certain. Germline V gives CDR1 LGHNA, CDR2 YNFKEQ. The CDR3 runs to 16 residues. V was shortened by 0 bases and J by 0 bases, with 11 bases between the two germline ends.

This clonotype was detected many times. CDR3: CSARDGGAQPQHF. The CDR3 DNA reads as TGCAGTGCTAGAGATGGGGGGGCTCAGCCCCAGCATTTT. The genes are TRBV20-1 and TRBJ1-5; weak D call: TRBD1 (6 bases). CDR1 is DFQATT, CDR2 SNEGSKA, per germline (reference sequence). CDR3 length: 13 residues. Trimming pared 0 bases from V and 6 bases from J, leaving 9 bases between.

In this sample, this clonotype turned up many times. The CDR3 coding sequence is TGTGCCAGCAGCCCCGACGGGGGATACATGAACACTGAAGCTTTCTTT. This sequence encodes CASSPDGGYMNTEAFF. The chain combines TRBV7-9 with TRBJ1-1; perhaps TRBD1 as D (5 bases). From germline, CDR1 is SEHNR and CDR2 FQNEAQ (reference sequence). This CDR3 has 16 residues. V lost 5 bases and J lost 0, with 16 bases in between.

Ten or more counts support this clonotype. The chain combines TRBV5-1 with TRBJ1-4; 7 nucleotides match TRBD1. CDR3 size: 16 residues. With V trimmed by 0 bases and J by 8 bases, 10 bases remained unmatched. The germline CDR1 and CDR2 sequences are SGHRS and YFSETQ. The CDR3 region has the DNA TGCGCCAGCAGCTTGGCCAACAGGGGACAAGCGGAAAAACTGTTTTTT. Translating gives CASSLANRGQAEKLFF.

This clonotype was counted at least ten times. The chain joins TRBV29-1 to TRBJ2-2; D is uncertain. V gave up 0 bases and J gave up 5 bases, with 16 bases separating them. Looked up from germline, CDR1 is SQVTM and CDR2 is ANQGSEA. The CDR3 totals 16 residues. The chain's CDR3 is CSVEDPTTLGTGELFF. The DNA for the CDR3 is TGCAGCGTTGAAGATCCCACAACCCTGGGGACCGGGGAGCTGTTTTTT.

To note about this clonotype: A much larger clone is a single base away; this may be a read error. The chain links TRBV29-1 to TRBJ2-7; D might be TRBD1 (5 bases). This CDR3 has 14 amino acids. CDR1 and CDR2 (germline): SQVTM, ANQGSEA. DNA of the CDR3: TGCATCGTTGAAGCCTCCCGCAGGGTCGGCGAGCAGTACTTC. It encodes CIVEASRRVGEQYF.

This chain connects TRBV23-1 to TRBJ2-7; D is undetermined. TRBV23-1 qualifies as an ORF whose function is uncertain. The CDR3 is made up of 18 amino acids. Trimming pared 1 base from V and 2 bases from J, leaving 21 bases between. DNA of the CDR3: TGCGCCAGCAGTCAATGTGACGGGCCCGAGTACCCTACCTACGAGCAGTACTTC. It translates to CASSQCDGPEYPTYEQYF.

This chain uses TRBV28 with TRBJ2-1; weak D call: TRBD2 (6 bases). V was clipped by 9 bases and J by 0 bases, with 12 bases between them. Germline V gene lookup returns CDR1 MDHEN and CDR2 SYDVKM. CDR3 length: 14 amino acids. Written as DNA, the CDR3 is TGTGCCAGTACGGGGAGGCCCTCCTACAATGAGCAGTTCTTC. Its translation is CASTGRPSYNEQFF.

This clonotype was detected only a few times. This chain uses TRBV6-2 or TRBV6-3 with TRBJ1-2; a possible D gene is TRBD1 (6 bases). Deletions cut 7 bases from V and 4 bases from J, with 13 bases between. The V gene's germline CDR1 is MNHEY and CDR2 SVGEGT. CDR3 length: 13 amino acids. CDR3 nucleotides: TGTGCCAGCACGAGACAGGAACTCTATGGCTACACCTTC. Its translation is CASTRQELYGYTF.

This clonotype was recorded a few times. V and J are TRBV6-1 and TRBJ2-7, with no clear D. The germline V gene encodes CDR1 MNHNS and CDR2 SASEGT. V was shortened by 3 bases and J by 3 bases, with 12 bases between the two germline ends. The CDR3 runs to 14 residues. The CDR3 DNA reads TGTGCCAGCAGTGACCCTCCCTGGGACTACGAGCAGTACTTC. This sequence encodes CASSDPPWDYEQYF.

The CDR3 coding sequence is TGTGCCAGCAGCTTGTTTGCGGACGGGACAACCAACGAGCAGTACTTC. Translated: CASSLFADGTTNEQYF. This chain connects TRBV5-5 to TRBJ2-7; D might be TRBD1 (6 bases). Germline-derived CDR1 and CDR2 are SGHKS and YYEKEE (reference sequence). Trimming pared 1 base from V and 5 bases from J, leaving 19 bases between. The CDR3 runs to 16 residues.

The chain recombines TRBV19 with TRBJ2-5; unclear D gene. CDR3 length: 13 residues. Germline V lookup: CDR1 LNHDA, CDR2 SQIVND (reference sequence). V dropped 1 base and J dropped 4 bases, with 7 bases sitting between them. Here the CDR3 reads CASSIARGETQYF. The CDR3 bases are TGTGCCAGTAGTATAGCGCGAGGAGAGACCCAGTACTTC.

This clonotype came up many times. For the CDR3, the DNA is TGTGCCAGCAGCACCCCCCTCGGACCTGTCTATGGCTACACCTTC. It translates to CASSTPLGPVYGYTF. V gene TRBV5-6 combines with J gene TRBJ1-2; no firm D call. Trimming stripped 4 bases from V and 4 bases from J, with 17 bases between. CDR1 SGHDT and CDR2 YYEEEE come from the germline V gene. The CDR3 loop spans 15 amino acids.

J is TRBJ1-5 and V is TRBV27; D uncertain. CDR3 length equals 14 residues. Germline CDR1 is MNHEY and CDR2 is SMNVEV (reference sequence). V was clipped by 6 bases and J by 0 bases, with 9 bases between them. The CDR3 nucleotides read TGTGCCAGCAGCGCCATCGGTAGCAATCAGCCCCAGCATTTT. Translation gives CASSAIGSNQPQHF.